Shown below are 18 T cell receptor beta chains from a single sample sequenced in a study of early stage breast cancer tumors. Sequencing was performed with immunoSEQ multiplex PCR; in TCRdb, only in-frame clones are kept and a portion is missing. The data show 8,500 to 10,000 clones, about 64% seen once. The sequenced sample consisted of normal breast tissue next to the tumor. The receptors here all came from a person between 55 and 69 years old with breast cancer.

The rearrangement joins TRBV19 to TRBJ1-5, with D perhaps TRBD1 (6 bases). Germline V gene data show CDR1 as LNHDA and CDR2 as SQIVND (reference sequence). The CDR3 has 16 amino acids. The germline V and J ends were trimmed by 3 bases and 3 bases, with 15 bases remaining between them. CDR3 protein: CASSIIGGGPNQPQHF. DNA of the CDR3: TGTGCCAGTAGTATCATAGGGGGGGGTCCCAATCAGCCCCAGCATTTT.

V is TRBV6-5 and J is TRBJ1-1, with 7 bases aligning to TRBD1. Per germline, CDR1 MNHEY and CDR2 SVGAGI. This CDR3 has 16 residues. Trimming took 4 bases from V and 1 from J; bases not matched to a gene: 9. The CDR3 DNA sequence: TGTGCCAGCAGTTTAACAGGGGCCCCAACGAACACTGAAGCTTTCTTT. It encodes CASSLTGAPTNTEAFF.

Regarding this clone: The junction departs from the called germline gene at one end, perhaps through a read error. The genes are TRBV29-1 and TRBJ2-1; D unclear. Germline-derived CDR1 and CDR2 are SQVTM and ANQGSEA. There are 10 residues in the CDR3. The CDR3 DNA sequence: TGCAGCGTTGACCCTCGCCCACTGATCTTC. This encodes CSVDPRPLIF.

The chain joins TRBV5-4 to TRBJ1-5; perhaps TRBD1 as D (6 bases). The V gene lost 4 bases and the J gene lost 5 bases, with 10 bases spanning the gap. Germline V CDR1 and CDR2: SGHNT, YYREEE (reference sequence). The CDR3 covers 13 residues. DNA for the CDR3: TGTGCCAGCAGCAGCAACAGGGATCAGCCCCAGCATTTT. Protein: CASSSNRDQPQHF.

The chain employs TRBV9 and TRBJ2-5, with 10 bases aligning to TRBD2. This CDR3 is built from 16 residues. J lost 3 bases, V lost 3 bases, and 8 bases had no gene match. Germline assignment: CDR1 SGDLS and CDR2 YYNGEE. CDR3 protein: CASSARFSGGKETQYF. The CDR3 nucleotides are TGTGCCAGCAGCGCCCGGTTTAGCGGGGGGAAAGAGACCCAGTACTTC.

The rearrangement uses TRBV5-1 and TRBJ2-7; 8 positions match TRBD1. The junction had 9 bases not matched to a gene; V was cut back by 4 bases and J by 6 bases. The CDR3 is made up of 14 amino acids. Germline V gives CDR1 SGHRS, CDR2 YFSETQ. CDR3 DNA sequence: TGCGCCAGCAGCGGGATTGGACAGGGTGGCGAGCAGTACTTC. This translates into CASSGIGQGGEQYF.

V and J are TRBV18 and TRBJ1-2; possibly TRBD1 for D (5 bases). The CDR3 loop spans 15 amino acids. CDR1 KGHSH and CDR2 LQKENI come from the germline V gene. Trimming shortened V by 0 bases and J by 4 bases, and 12 bases separated the two germline ends. The CDR3 DNA follows: TGTGCCAGCTCACCACCGAGTACAGGAACCTATGGCTACACCTTC. Its protein product is CASSPPSTGTYGYTF.

CDR3 region: CASSRPGGLGGNEQFF. DNA of the CDR3: TGTGCCAGCAGCCGCCCGGGAGGCTTAGGAGGTAATGAGCAGTTCTTC. The chain carries TRBV5-4 and TRBJ2-1, with TRBD2 matching 7 bases. The CDR3 is made up of 16 amino acids. Trimming took 4 bases from V and 7 from J; bases not matched to a gene: 14. Looked up from germline, CDR1 is SGHNT and CDR2 is YYREEE (reference sequence).

The chain uses TRBV30 and TRBJ1-3, with D tentatively TRBD1 (6 bases). Germline CDR1 GTSNPN, CDR2 SVGIG (reference sequence). The CDR3 runs 16 residues. Trimming removed 2 bases at V and 0 bases at J, with 14 bases between. The CDR3 sequence: CAWSPIGQSSGNTIYF. CDR3 DNA sequence: TGTGCCTGGAGTCCCATTGGACAGAGCTCTGGAAACACCATATATTTT. The variable domain in full, with the rest retrieved from reference TRBV30 and TRBJ1-3, is SQTIHQWPATLVQPVGSPLSLECTVEGTSNPNLYWYRQAAGRGLQLLFYSVGIGQISSEVPQNLSASRPQDRQFILSSKKLLLSDSGFYLCAWSPIGQSSGNTIYFGEGSWLTVV.

V and J are TRBV30 and TRBJ1-2; D may be TRBD1 (5 bases). The CDR3 covers 13 residues. V was cut by 6 bases and J by 7 bases, with 18 bases left in between. From germline, CDR1 is GTSNPN and CDR2 SVGIG (reference sequence). The CDR3 DNA sequence: TGTGCCTGCCAGAAAGCCGGCCAGGGTGGCTACACCTTC. Amino acid sequence: CACQKAGQGGYTF.

The chain has TRBV7-9 and TRBJ1-2; D is uncertain. The CDR3 length is 15 residues. From germline, CDR1 is SEHNR and CDR2 FQNEAQ (reference sequence). V gave up 1 base and J gave up 4 bases, with 13 bases separating them. The CDR3 nucleotides read TGTGCCAGCAGCTTAGACGGGGAGACGGTCTATGGCTACACCTTC. Amino acids: CASSLDGETVYGYTF.

In this sample, this clone turned up a few times. This chain connects TRBV28 to TRBJ2-2, with D maybe TRBD1 (6 bases). Trimming took off 6 bases at V and 6 bases at J, with 14 bases between the two ends. This CDR3 has 14 amino acids. The germline V gene encodes CDR1 MDHEN and CDR2 SYDVKM. This chain's CDR3 is CASRGQRDAGELFF. The CDR3 DNA sequence: TGTGCCAGCAGGGGACAAAGAGACGCCGGGGAGCTGTTTTTT.

This chain uses TRBV2 with TRBJ1-4; possibly TRBD1 for D (5 bases). The V end was cut by 8 bases, the J end by 4 bases, with 11 bases between. CDR1 and CDR2 (germline): SNHLY, FYNNEI. The length of the CDR3 is 13 residues. The CDR3 DNA sequence: TGTGCCAGCGGAGGGGCCGTTAATGAAAAACTGTTTTTT. It yields the protein CASGGAVNEKLFF.

The J gene is TRBJ2-7, the V gene TRBV18; D call uncertain. V lost 3 bases and J 2 bases, leaving 11 bases between the germline ends. CDR3 length: 14 amino acids. The germline gives CDR1 KGHSH, CDR2 LQKENI. CDR3 in amino acids: CASSPQGGAYEQYF. The DNA of the CDR3 is TGTGCCAGCTCACCGCAAGGCGGTGCCTACGAGCAGTACTTC.

This clone turned up a few times. This chain connects TRBV5-3 to TRBJ2-7; D remains unclear. TRBV5-3 is an ORF, and what it does is uncertain. The CDR3 loop spans 15 amino acids. Trimming took 1 base from V and 4 from J, leaving 15 bases between them. CDR3 sequence: CARSLIPQPSYEQYF. CDR3 in DNA: TGTGCCAGAAGCTTGATTCCCCAACCGAGTTACGAGCAGTACTTC.

The V gene is TRBV11-2, the J gene TRBJ1-2; 9 bases match TRBD1. J lost 3 bases, V lost 0 bases, and 5 bases had no gene match. CDR3 length equals 16 residues. Germline CDR1 is SGHAT and CDR2 is FQNNGV. The CDR3 loop is CASSLDRWTGDYGYTF. The CDR3 coding sequence is TGTGCCAGCAGCTTAGATCGGTGGACAGGGGACTATGGCTACACCTTC.

This chain uses TRBV10-2 with TRBJ2-1; D unresolved. This CDR3 spans 12 amino acids. Trimming took off 1 base at V and 7 bases at J, with 5 bases between the two ends. CDR1 is WSHSY, CDR2 SAAADI, per germline. This CDR3 is CASSEWLNEQFF. CDR3 bases: TGCGCCAGCAGTGAGTGGCTGAATGAGCAGTTCTTC.

This clone has only a few counts. The gene calls are TRBV18 and TRBJ1-2; 7 positions match TRBD1. CDR3 length: 15 amino acids. V shed 3 bases and J 3 bases; nucleotides not matched to a gene: 7. Germline-derived CDR1 and CDR2 are KGHSH and LQKENI. The CDR3 protein is CASSPTGAADYGYTF. For the CDR3, the DNA is TGTGCCAGCTCACCTACAGGGGCGGCGGACTATGGCTACACCTTC.